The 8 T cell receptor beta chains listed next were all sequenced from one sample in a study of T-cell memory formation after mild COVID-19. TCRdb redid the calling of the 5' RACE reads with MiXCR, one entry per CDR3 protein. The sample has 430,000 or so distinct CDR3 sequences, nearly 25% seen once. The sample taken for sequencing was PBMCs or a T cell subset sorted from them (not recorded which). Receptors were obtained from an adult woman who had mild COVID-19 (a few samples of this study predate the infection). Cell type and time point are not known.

CDR3 in amino acids: CASTPGTPSYNEQFF. The CDR3 region has the DNA TGTGCCAGCACCCCCGGGACCCCATCCTACAATGAGCAGTTCTTC. The genes are TRBV12-3 or TRBV12-4 and TRBJ2-1; D could derive from TRBD1 or TRBD2 (5 bases each). CDR3 length: 15 amino acids. V lost 7 bases to trimming and J lost 1 base, with 14 bases between them.

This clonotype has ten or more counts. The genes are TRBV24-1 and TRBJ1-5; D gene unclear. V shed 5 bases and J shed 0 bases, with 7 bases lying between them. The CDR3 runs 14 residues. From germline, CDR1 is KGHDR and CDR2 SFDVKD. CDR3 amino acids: CATSAGSSNQPQHF. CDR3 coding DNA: TGTGCCACCAGTGCGGGCTCTAGCAATCAGCCCCAGCATTTT.

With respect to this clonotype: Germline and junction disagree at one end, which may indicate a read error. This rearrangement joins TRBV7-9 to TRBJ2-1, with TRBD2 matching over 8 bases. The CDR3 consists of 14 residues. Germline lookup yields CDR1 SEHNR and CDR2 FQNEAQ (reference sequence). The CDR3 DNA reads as TGTGCCAGCAGGTTAGCGGGGCCTTACAATGAGCAGTTCTTC. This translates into CASRLAGPYNEQFF.

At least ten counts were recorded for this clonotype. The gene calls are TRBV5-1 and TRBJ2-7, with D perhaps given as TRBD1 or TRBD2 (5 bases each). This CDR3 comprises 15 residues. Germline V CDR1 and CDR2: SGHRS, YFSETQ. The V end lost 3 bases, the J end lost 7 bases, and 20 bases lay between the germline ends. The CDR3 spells CASSWFGGPGSEQYF. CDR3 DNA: TGCGCCAGCAGCTGGTTTGGGGGTCCGGGATCGGAGCAGTACTTC.

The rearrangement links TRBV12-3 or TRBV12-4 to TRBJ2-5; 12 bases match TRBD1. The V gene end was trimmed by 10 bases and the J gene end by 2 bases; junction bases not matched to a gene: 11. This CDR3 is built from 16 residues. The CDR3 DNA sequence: TGTGCCACGGGACAGGGGGCGAGGGGGGGACAAGAGACCCAGTACTTC. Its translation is CATGQGARGGQETQYF.

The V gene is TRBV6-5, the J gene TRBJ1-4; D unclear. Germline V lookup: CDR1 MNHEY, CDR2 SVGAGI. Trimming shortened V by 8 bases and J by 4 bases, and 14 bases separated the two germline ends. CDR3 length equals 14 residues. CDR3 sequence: CASGHRWGNEKLFF. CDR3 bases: TGTGCCAGCGGGCATAGATGGGGTAATGAAAAACTGTTTTTT.

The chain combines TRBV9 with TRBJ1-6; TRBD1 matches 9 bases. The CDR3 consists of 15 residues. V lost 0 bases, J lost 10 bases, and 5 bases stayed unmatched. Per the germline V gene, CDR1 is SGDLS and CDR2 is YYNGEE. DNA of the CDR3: TGTGCCAGCAGCGTAGAGGGACAGGGTTACTCACCCCTCCACTTT. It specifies CASSVEGQGYSPLHF.

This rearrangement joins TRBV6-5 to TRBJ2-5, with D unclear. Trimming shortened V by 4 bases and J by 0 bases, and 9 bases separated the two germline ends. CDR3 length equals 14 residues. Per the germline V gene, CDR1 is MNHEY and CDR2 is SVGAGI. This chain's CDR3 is CASSFRVDQETQYF. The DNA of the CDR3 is TGTGCCAGCAGTTTCCGTGTAGACCAAGAGACCCAGTACTTC.